These 28 T cell receptor beta chains originate from one sample sequenced in a study. TCRdb called the RT-PCR reads again in MiXCR, with one record for every CDR3 protein. The data contain hundreds of thousands of distinct CDR3 sequences, approximately 15% of them singletons. The sample comprised memory CD4+ T cells from blood. The receptor set was obtained from a female donor in good health, serving as a healthy control.

The J gene is TRBJ1-6, the V gene TRBV28; D remains unclear. Germline assignment: CDR1 MDHEN and CDR2 SYDVKM. The CDR3 sequence is 14 residues long. Trimming took off 2 bases at V and 10 bases at J, with 12 bases between the two ends. CDR3 amino acids: CASSLLQDRSPLHF. For the CDR3, the DNA is TGTGCCAGCAGTTTACTGCAGGACCGCTCACCCCTCCACTTT.

J is TRBJ1-3 and V is TRBV4-3; 7 nucleotides match TRBD1. With V trimmed by 4 bases and J by 1 base, 7 bases remained unmatched. The CDR3 sequence is 16 residues long. Germline CDR1 LGHNA, CDR2 YSLEER. CDR3 amino acids: CASSRVDRDSGNTIYF. In DNA, the CDR3 is TGCGCCAGCAGCCGAGTCGACAGGGATTCTGGAAACACCATATATTTT.

This clonotype has just a few counts. The genes are TRBV12-3 or TRBV12-4 and TRBJ1-5, with D perhaps TRBD1 (6 bases). The V end lost 2 bases, the J end lost 8 bases, and 13 bases lay between the germline ends. The CDR3 has 14 residues. DNA for the CDR3: TGTGCCAGCAGTTTATACAGGGCAATCAAGCCCCAGCATTTT. Its protein is CASSLYRAIKPQHF.

This clonotype was recorded a few times. The chain is built from TRBV20-1 and TRBJ2-7; D ambiguous. CDR3 length: 13 amino acids. V was shortened by 3 bases and J by 4 bases, with 13 bases between the two germline ends. In germline, CDR1 is DFQATT, CDR2 SNEGSKA (reference sequence). The CDR3 coding sequence is TGCAGTGCTAGGGCCCCCCTCCTTTACGAGCAGTACTTC. As protein: CSARAPLLYEQYF.

This clonotype has more than one count but fewer than ten. The J gene is TRBJ2-3, the V gene TRBV5-1; D call uncertain. Germline lookup yields CDR1 SGHRS and CDR2 YFSETQ. Trimming left V 6 bases short and J 1 base short, with 15 bases between. CDR3 size: 15 residues. CDR3 in DNA: TGCGCCAGCAATTCACTCCCAACAGGCACAGATACGCAGTATTTT. Protein: CASNSLPTGTDTQYF.

This clonotype appeared a few times. The rearrangement uses TRBV5-1 and TRBJ1-3; no clear D. V lost 4 bases and J lost 3, with 11 bases in between. This CDR3 region has 14 residues. Germline V gene sequence: CDR1 SGHRS, CDR2 YFSETQ. The CDR3 protein is CASSPASHGNTIYF. In DNA form, the CDR3 reads TGCGCCAGCAGCCCGGCCAGTCATGGAAACACCATATATTTT.

This clonotype was picked up a small number of times. The gene calls are TRBV7-2 and TRBJ2-5, with TRBD2 as a possible D gene (6 bases). Per the germline V gene, CDR1 is SGHTA and CDR2 is FQGNSA. This CDR3 contains 15 residues. Trimming left V 2 bases short and J 2 bases short, with 12 bases between. The CDR3 DNA reads as TGTGCCAGCAGCTTAAATAGCGGATTTCAAGAGACCCAGTACTTC. It translates to CASSLNSGFQETQYF.

The rearrangement links TRBV29-1 to TRBJ2-3, with a weak D call TRBD1 (5 bases). V was clipped by 7 bases and J by 3 bases, with 17 bases between them. Germline V lookup: CDR1 SQVTM, CDR2 ANQGSEA. The CDR3 consists of 14 residues. DNA of the CDR3: TGCAGCGCAAGTGGACACTGGCAGACAGATACGCAGTATTTT. This gives the protein CSASGHWQTDTQYF.

This clonotype has ten or more counts. J is TRBJ1-5 and V is TRBV7-8, with D possibly TRBD1 on 5 matching bases. CDR3 length: 15 residues. The V gene lost 5 bases and the J gene lost 5 bases, with 16 bases spanning the gap. Germline assignment: CDR1 SGHVS and CDR2 FQNEAQ. CDR3 amino acids: CASSAEGRGHQPQHF. The CDR3 nucleotides are TGTGCCAGCAGCGCCGAGGGTAGGGGTCATCAGCCCCAGCATTTT.

This clonotype was observed at least ten times. This chain connects TRBV5-1 to TRBJ2-1; D possibly matches TRBD1 or TRBD2 (5 bases each). This CDR3 comprises 15 residues. Trimming took 0 bases from V and 6 from J, leaving 13 bases between them. Germline V gene lookup returns CDR1 SGHRS and CDR2 YFSETQ. The chain's CDR3 is CASSLDGTTGNEQFF. As DNA, the CDR3 is TGCGCCAGCAGCTTGGACGGGACCACGGGCAATGAGCAGTTCTTC.

This clonotype was seen repeatedly, ten times or more. The genes are TRBV4-3 and TRBJ2-7; 9 bases line up with TRBD1. This CDR3 spans 16 amino acids. The J segment lost 0 bases and the V segment lost 6 bases, leaving 9 bases of the junction unmatched. CDR1 is LGHNA, CDR2 YSLEER, per germline. The CDR3 loop reads CASSKAPGQGSYEQYF. The CDR3 coding sequence is TGCGCCAGCAGTAAAGCCCCGGGACAGGGCTCCTACGAGCAGTACTTC.

The chain combines TRBV12-3 or TRBV12-4 with TRBJ1-6, with D possibly being TRBD1 (5 bases). Trimming cost V 2 bases and J 5 bases, with 10 bases left between them. CDR3 length: 15 amino acids. The CDR3 DNA reads TGTGCCAGCAGTTTATCGGGACGGAATAATTCACCCCTCCACTTT. It translates to CASSLSGRNNSPLHF.

J is TRBJ1-1 and V is TRBV25-1, with TRBD1 as a possible D gene (5 bases). Per germline, CDR1 MGHDK and CDR2 SYGVNS. The CDR3 runs to 16 residues. V lost 6 bases and J 1 base, leaving 18 bases between the germline ends. Here the CDR3 reads CASSAIQGARNTEAFF. CDR3 in DNA: TGTGCCAGCAGCGCGATTCAGGGCGCACGGAACACTGAAGCTTTCTTT.

This clonotype was observed a handful of times. V and J are TRBV2 and TRBJ2-5, with D hard to call. The V gene's germline CDR1 is SNHLY and CDR2 FYNNEI. V dropped 4 bases and J dropped 1 base, with 7 bases sitting between them. The CDR3 is made up of 13 amino acids. CDR3 in DNA: TGTGCCAGCAGTGTAATCTCCCAAGAGACCCAGTACTTC. It codes for CASSVISQETQYF.

This clonotype was counted only a few times. J is TRBJ2-1 and V is TRBV29-1; 8 bases are a match to TRBD1. Germline CDR1 reads SQVTM; CDR2 reads ANQGSEA. Losses at the gene ends were 1 base for V and 5 bases for J; bases not matched to a gene: 4. This CDR3 spans 14 amino acids. CDR3 in DNA: TGCAGCGTTGAAGGGACAGGGCCGGACAATGAGCAGTTCTTC. This sequence encodes CSVEGTGPDNEQFF.

This clonotype was observed many times. The CDR3 is CSARTDSFSNQPQHF. As DNA, the CDR3 is TGCAGTGCTAGGACGGACAGTTTTAGCAATCAGCCCCAGCATTTT. V and J are TRBV20-1 and TRBJ1-5; D is possibly TRBD1 (6 bases). Germline CDR1 reads DFQATT; CDR2 reads SNEGSKA (reference sequence). The V gene lost 3 bases and the J gene lost 0 bases, with 12 bases spanning the gap. The CDR3 extends over 15 amino acids.

The table lists this clonotype with many counts. V is TRBV6-1 and J is TRBJ1-1; D remains unclear. Germline lookup yields CDR1 MNHNS and CDR2 SASEGT. The CDR3 loop spans 12 amino acids. The V end was cut by 6 bases, the J end by 4 bases, with 9 bases between. CDR3 protein: CASRRTGTEAFF. The CDR3 nucleotides read TGTGCCAGCAGGCGGACCGGCACTGAAGCTTTCTTT.

The sample holds a few counts of this clonotype. The chain has TRBV12-3 or TRBV12-4 and TRBJ2-5, with TRBD2 matching 16 bases. The CDR3 covers 20 residues. With V trimmed by 4 bases and J by 5 bases, 16 bases remained unmatched. This chain's CDR3 is CASSSHSGTSGRGVGETQYF. The CDR3 nucleotides read TGTGCCAGCAGTTCCCATTCCGGGACTAGCGGGAGGGGTGTGGGGGAGACCCAGTACTTC.

The chain carries TRBV5-6 and TRBJ2-2; maybe TRBD1 (6 bases). CDR1 SGHDT and CDR2 YYEEEE come from the germline V gene. Trimming removed 2 bases from V and 0 bases from J, with 8 bases in between. The length of the CDR3 is 15 residues. The CDR3 sequence is CASSFGQPNTGELFF. The CDR3 coding sequence is TGTGCCAGCAGCTTCGGACAGCCGAACACCGGGGAGCTGTTTTTT. Full variable domain (remainder filled in from reference TRBV5-6 and TRBJ2-2): DAGVTQSPTHLIKTRGQQVTLRCSPKSGHDTVSWYQQALGQGPQFIFQYYEEEERQRGNFPDRFSGHQFPNYSSELNVNALLLGDSALYLCASSFGQPNTGELFFGEGSRLTVL.

The chain is built from TRBV7-3 and TRBJ2-3, with D hard to call. V lost 3 bases and J lost 6, with 10 bases in between. The CDR3 is made up of 13 amino acids. Germline V CDR1 and CDR2: SGHTA, FQGTGA. CDR3 sequence reads: CASSFTRWDTQYF. DNA of the CDR3: TGTGCCAGCAGCTTCACAAGGTGGGATACGCAGTATTTT.

This sequence joins TRBV6-5 and TRBJ2-1; D call uncertain. From germline, CDR1 is MNHEY and CDR2 SVGAGI. Trimming cost V 5 bases and J 0 bases, with 14 bases left between them. The CDR3 totals 16 residues. The CDR3 DNA reads TGTGCCAGCAGTCCCCCTGGCTGGAGCTCCTACAATGAGCAGTTCTTC. Protein sequence: CASSPPGWSSYNEQFF.

This chain joins TRBV7-9 and TRBJ2-1; D is unclear. The CDR3 totals 18 residues. With 5 bases removed from V and 0 bases from J, the gap between germline ends came to 20 bases. Looked up from germline, CDR1 is SEHNR and CDR2 is FQNEAQ (reference sequence). The CDR3 coding sequence is TGTGCCAGCAGCCCACTTAAAGGACCCAGGAGCTCCTACAATGAGCAGTTCTTC. Amino acids: CASSPLKGPRSSYNEQFF. The complete variable domain, with remaining parts taken from reference TRBV7-9 and TRBJ2-1, reads DTGVSQNPRHKITKRGQNVTFRCDPISEHNRLYWYRQTLGQGPEFLTYFQNEAQLEKSRLLSDRFSAERPKGSFSTLEIQRTEQGDSAMYLCASSPLKGPRSSYNEQFFGPGTRLTVL.

This chain connects TRBV9 to TRBJ1-1; D remains unclear. CDR3 length: 14 residues. Trimming cost V 5 bases and J 4 bases, with 15 bases left between them. In germline, CDR1 is SGDLS, CDR2 YYNGEE. The CDR3 bases are TGTGCCAGCAGGCCTACGGGTGGTAGCACTGAAGCTTTCTTT. This encodes CASRPTGGSTEAFF.

The J gene is TRBJ1-5, the V gene TRBV18; D remains ambiguous. Trimming cost V 5 bases and J 4 bases, with 15 bases left between them. Germline assignment: CDR1 KGHSH and CDR2 LQKENI. The CDR3 consists of 15 residues. The CDR3 sequence: CASSADHLQNQPQHF. The CDR3 nucleotides read TGTGCCAGCTCAGCGGATCACCTCCAAAATCAGCCCCAGCATTTT.

This clonotype came up many times. The V call is TRBV7-2, the J call TRBJ2-1; perhaps D is TRBD1 or TRBD2 (5 bases each). The CDR3 runs to 16 residues. Germline values: CDR1 SGHTA, CDR2 FQGNSA. Trimming left V 5 bases short and J 2 bases short, with 16 bases between. The CDR3 here is CASSLKSGPPYNEQFF. The CDR3 bases are TGTGCCAGCAGCCTCAAATCGGGACCACCCTACAATGAGCAGTTCTTC.

The V call is TRBV3-1, the J call TRBJ2-1; tentatively, D is TRBD2 (5 bases). Germline-derived CDR1 and CDR2 are LGHDT and YNNKEL (reference sequence). The CDR3 sequence is 16 residues long. Trimming removed 2 bases at V and 0 bases at J, with 11 bases between. The CDR3 region is CASSQTLGSSYNEQFF. The CDR3 region has the DNA TGTGCCAGCAGCCAAACACTAGGGAGCTCCTACAATGAGCAGTTCTTC.

This clonotype was recorded a few times. The CDR3 coding sequence is TGTGCCACCGCCGGCCGAGAGGCAGATACGCAGTATTTT. Translated, it gives CATAGREADTQYF. The chain joins TRBV19 to TRBJ2-3; D not certain. CDR1 LNHDA and CDR2 SQIVND come from the germline V gene (reference sequence). This CDR3 comprises 13 residues. The V and J ends lost 10 bases and 4 bases respectively, with 15 bases between them.

This clonotype was observed many times. The rearrangement joins TRBV6-5 to TRBJ1-1; tentatively, D is TRBD1 (5 bases). CDR1 MNHEY and CDR2 SVGAGI come from the germline V gene. With 2 bases removed from V and 7 bases from J, the gap between germline ends came to 11 bases. This CDR3 comprises 13 residues. CDR3 nucleotide sequence: TGTGCCAGCAGTTACGTCAGGGAGGGTGAAGCTTTCTTT. Protein product: CASSYVREGEAFF.